This entry lists 32 T cell receptor beta chains sequenced from one sample in a study of T cells in localized non-small cell lung cancer. Measured with immunoSEQ multiplex PCR; TCRdb has only the in-frame clones, and not every one. The sample contains 75,000 to 95,000 clones, roughly 87% of which appear only once. The material was peripheral blood, obtained before any cancer treatment. These TCRs come from a man aged 40-75 years with stage I squamous cell lung carcinoma.

This chain links TRBV28 with TRBJ2-7, with 7 bases fitting TRBD1. Per germline, CDR1 MDHEN and CDR2 SYDVKM. The CDR3 has 14 amino acids. V shed 8 bases and J 3 bases; nucleotides not matched to a gene: 10. CDR3 protein: CASEQTGIVYEQYF. CDR3 DNA: TGTGCCAGCGAGCAGACAGGGATTGTCTACGAGCAGTACTTC.

The chain has TRBV5-6 and TRBJ1-5, with TRBD1 matching over 8 bases. The ends lost 2 bases at V and 7 bases at J; junction bases unmatched: 5. The CDR3 is 14 residues long. Germline lookup yields CDR1 SGHDT and CDR2 YYEEEE. The CDR3 bases are TGTGCCAGCAGCTTAGACAGGGGACGCCAGCCCCAGCATTTT. Its protein product is CASSLDRGRQPQHF.

The genes are TRBV4-2 and TRBJ2-5; D is possibly TRBD1 (5 bases). The V end was cut by 0 bases, the J end by 4 bases, with 15 bases between. The germline V gene encodes CDR1 LGHNA and CDR2 YNFKEQ. CDR3 length: 16 amino acids. For the CDR3, the DNA is TGTGCCAGCAGCCAAGATTCTTGGCAGGGTGGAGAGACCCAGTACTTC. This codes for CASSQDSWQGGETQYF.

J is TRBJ1-2 and V is TRBV11-2; 11 nucleotides match TRBD1. Germline CDR1 is SGHAT and CDR2 is FQNNGV. Germline trimming cut 5 bases from V and 4 bases from J; bases unmatched to any gene: 9. The CDR3 is 16 amino acids. The CDR3 reads CASSRGQGASSYGYTF. Written as DNA, the CDR3 is TGTGCCAGCAGCCGTGGACAGGGGGCTAGTAGCTATGGCTACACCTTC.

CDR3 in DNA: TGTGCCAGCAGCTTAGGACAGGCTAATCCCTACAATGAGCAGTTCTTC. Translated, it gives CASSLGQANPYNEQFF. V is TRBV11-3 and J is TRBJ2-1; D is perhaps TRBD1 (6 bases). Looked up from germline, CDR1 is SGHNT and CDR2 is YENEEA. V gave up 1 base and J gave up 2 bases, with 12 bases separating them. The CDR3 length is 16 residues.

The V gene is TRBV6-5, the J gene TRBJ1-1; possible D gene TRBD1, 6 bases. The CDR3 spans 13 residues. CDR1 is MNHEY, CDR2 SVGAGI, per germline. V shed 8 bases and J shed 3 bases, with 13 bases lying between them. CDR3 DNA sequence: TGTGCCAGCGAGGGCAGGGGCGACACTGAAGCTTTCTTT. Encoded protein: CASEGRGDTEAFF.

This chain connects TRBV7-7 to TRBJ2-3; 8 bases line up with TRBD1. After removal of 5 bases from V and 4 bases from J, the junction contained 14 bases not matched to a gene. The CDR3 spans 17 residues. Germline CDR1 reads SSHAT; CDR2 reads FNYEAQ (reference sequence). This chain's CDR3 is CASSPSGTGGSADTQYF. CDR3 sequence (DNA): TGTGCCAGCAGCCCTTCCGGGACAGGAGGCTCGGCAGATACGCAGTATTTT.

The V call is TRBV6-1, the J call TRBJ1-1; D perhaps matches TRBD1 (5 bases). The CDR3 loop spans 13 amino acids. V shed 11 bases and J shed 4 bases, with 17 bases lying between them. Germline CDR1 MNHNS, CDR2 SASEGT. The CDR3 spells CAYSVGDRTEAFF. DNA of the CDR3: TGTGCCTACTCAGTAGGGGATCGCACTGAAGCTTTCTTT.

Only one count was recorded for this clone. This chain uses TRBV11-2 with TRBJ1-5; D is unresolved. Trimming took 1 base from V and 4 from J, leaving 5 bases between them. The CDR3 extends over 13 amino acids. Germline CDR1 and CDR2: SGHAT and FQNNGV. The CDR3 DNA reads TGTGCCAGCAGCTTAGGGCCTAATCAGCCCCAGCATTTT. Its protein is CASSLGPNQPQHF.

The chain carries TRBV6-1 and TRBJ2-3; D possibly corresponds to TRBD1 (5 bases). The CDR3 has 15 residues. V was clipped by 0 bases and J by 5 bases, with 12 bases between them. Germline loops: CDR1 MNHNS, CDR2 SASEGT. The chain's CDR3 is CASSEAARAGDTQYF. CDR3 nucleotide sequence: TGTGCCAGCAGTGAAGCGGCCAGGGCAGGAGATACGCAGTATTTT.

This chain connects TRBV7-9 to TRBJ1-2, with a weak D call TRBD1 (5 bases). The CDR3 has 13 amino acids. V was cut by 1 base and J by 5 bases, with 8 bases left in between. The germline V gene encodes CDR1 SEHNR and CDR2 FQNEAQ (reference sequence). In DNA form, the CDR3 reads TGTGCCAGCAGCTTAGGGCAGGGATATGGCTACACCTTC. Its protein is CASSLGQGYGYTF.

This chain uses TRBV5-5 with TRBJ1-5, with a tentative D call TRBD1 (5 bases). The length of the CDR3 is 14 residues. CDR1 and CDR2 from the germline V gene are SGHKS and YYEKEE (reference sequence). Trimming removed 2 bases at V and 5 bases at J, with 11 bases between. CDR3 DNA sequence: TGTGCCAGCAGCTTCACGGGGCCTCATCAGCCCCAGCATTTT. Translated, it gives CASSFTGPHQPQHF.

The genes are TRBV5-1 and TRBJ1-5; no clear D gene. The CDR3 is 15 residues long. V was cut by 4 bases and J by 4 bases, with 15 bases left in between. CDR1 is SGHRS, CDR2 YFSETQ, per germline. The CDR3 bases are TGCGCCAGCAGCCTCGAATCGGGGAGGAATCAGCCCCAGCATTTT. The encoded protein is CASSLESGRNQPQHF.

V gene TRBV9 combines with J gene TRBJ2-7; tentative D call: TRBD1 (6 bases). Trimming shortened V by 0 bases and J by 3 bases, and 10 bases separated the two germline ends. There are 14 residues in the CDR3. Germline V gene lookup returns CDR1 SGDLS and CDR2 YYNGEE. CDR3: CASSVGDTVYEQYF. For the CDR3, the DNA is TGTGCCAGCAGCGTAGGGGACACGGTCTACGAGCAGTACTTC.

The chain recombines TRBV10-2 with TRBJ2-7; D uncertain. This CDR3 region has 12 residues. Germline values: CDR1 WSHSY, CDR2 SAAADI. V lost 10 bases and J 1 base, leaving 11 bases between the germline ends. The CDR3, as DNA: TGCGCCACTACCGACTCTTCCTACGAGCAGTACTTC. This translates into CATTDSSYEQYF.

The chain joins TRBV12-5 to TRBJ1-1, with 7 positions matching TRBD1. The J segment lost 3 bases and the V segment lost 2 bases, leaving 6 bases of the junction unmatched. Germline loops: CDR1 LGHNT, CDR2 FRNRAP. This CDR3 spans 15 amino acids. CDR3 region: CASGLRGGADTEAFF. In DNA, the CDR3 is TGTGCTAGTGGTTTGCGAGGGGGCGCGGACACTGAAGCTTTCTTT.

V usage is TRBV4-1 and J usage is TRBJ1-3; 7 positions match TRBD1. The germline V gene encodes CDR1 MGHRA and CDR2 YSYEKL. J lost 7 bases, V lost 0 bases, and 6 bases had no gene match. This CDR3 contains 15 residues. In DNA form, the CDR3 reads TGCGCCAGCAGCCAAGAAGGGACAGTGACGAACACCATATATTTT. It encodes CASSQEGTVTNTIYF.

The chain has TRBV7-9 and TRBJ1-2; maybe TRBD1 (5 bases). With 2 bases removed from V and 4 bases from J, the gap between germline ends came to 14 bases. Looked up from germline, CDR1 is SEHNR and CDR2 is FQNEAQ (reference sequence). The CDR3 has 15 residues. The CDR3 coding sequence is TGTGCCAGCAGCTTATGGAAAGGTGGGGCCTATGGCTACACCTTC. It translates to CASSLWKGGAYGYTF.

This chain connects TRBV11-2 to TRBJ1-2, with D maybe TRBD1 (6 bases). This CDR3 is built from 14 residues. Germline V lookup: CDR1 SGHAT, CDR2 FQNNGV. The ends were cut back, 5 bases at V and 2 bases at J, with 12 bases in the middle. The CDR3 region has the DNA TGTGCCAGCAGCACTCGGACAGCCAACTATGGCTACACCTTC. Translated: CASSTRTANYGYTF.

V and J are TRBV19 and TRBJ2-1, with no clear D. The length of the CDR3 is 12 residues. The ends were cut back, 4 bases at V and 9 bases at J, with 10 bases in the middle. In germline, CDR1 is LNHDA, CDR2 SQIVND (reference sequence). The CDR3 DNA follows: TGTGCCAGTAGTACGGGTAATGGTGAGCAGTTCTTC. Protein product: CASSTGNGEQFF.

This clone is a singleton in its sample. The chain links TRBV4-1 to TRBJ1-3; 9 nucleotides align to TRBD1. The length of the CDR3 is 15 residues. The trim removed 4 bases at V and 4 bases at J, leaving 5 bases unmatched. Germline V lookup: CDR1 MGHRA, CDR2 YSYEKL. Written as DNA, the CDR3 is TGCGCCAGCAGCCGAACAGGGGGCGAAGGAAACACCATATATTTT. This encodes CASSRTGGEGNTIYF.

The CDR3 loop is CASSQTRANVLTF. CDR3 DNA sequence: TGTGCCAGCAGTCAAACTAGGGCCAACGTCCTGACTTTC. The J gene is TRBJ2-6, the V gene TRBV6-5; no clear D. Germline CDR1 and CDR2: MNHEY and SVGAGI. This CDR3 is 13 amino acids long. V shed 5 bases and J shed 5 bases, with 7 bases lying between them.

The CDR3: CATSRDPSGHQPQHF. The CDR3 DNA is TGTGCCACCAGCAGAGACCCGTCGGGGCATCAGCCCCAGCATTTT. The chain combines TRBV15 with TRBJ1-5; possibly TRBD1 for D (5 bases). Germline assignment: CDR1 LNHNV and CDR2 YYDKDF (reference sequence). V dropped 0 bases and J dropped 5 bases, with 11 bases sitting between them. CDR3 length equals 15 residues.

For this clone: Mismatch with germline at one junction end may stem from a read error. This chain joins TRBV5-5 and TRBJ2-7; D remains unclear. The CDR3 runs to 15 residues. Germline-derived CDR1 and CDR2 are SGHKS and YYEKEE (reference sequence). Written as DNA, the CDR3 is TGTGCCAGCAGCCCTTATCTGGTCTCCTCCCACGAGCAGTACTTC. The encoded protein is CASSPYLVSSHEQYF.

The chain is built from TRBV2 and TRBJ1-5; D might be TRBD1 (6 bases). V lost 2 bases and J lost 3, with 8 bases in between. The CDR3 runs 14 residues. Germline V lookup: CDR1 SNHLY, CDR2 FYNNEI. CDR3 region: CASSEHRANQPQHF. CDR3 DNA: TGTGCCAGCAGTGAACACAGGGCCAATCAGCCCCAGCATTTT.

CDR3 coding DNA: TGTGCCAGCAGCTTACCTGCCCGGGGCAGCCATCCTACTAACTATGGCTACACCTTC. Its protein product is CASSLPARGSHPTNYGYTF. The chain is built from TRBV7-9 and TRBJ1-2; the D gene is possibly TRBD1 (5 bases). Looked up from germline, CDR1 is SEHNR and CDR2 is FQNEAQ (reference sequence). CDR3 size: 19 residues. With 2 bases removed from V and 0 bases from J, the gap between germline ends came to 22 bases.

The rearrangement joins TRBV4-3 to TRBJ2-3; D not certain. The CDR3 is 13 amino acids. Germline CDR1 and CDR2: LGHNA and YSLEER. V was trimmed by 0 bases and J by 6 bases, leaving 7 bases between them. The CDR3 loop is CASSQDAFDTQYF. In DNA, the CDR3 is TGCGCCAGCAGCCAAGATGCGTTTGATACGCAGTATTTT.

The J gene is TRBJ1-6, the V gene TRBV5-1; weak D call: TRBD1 (6 bases). This CDR3 contains 18 residues. V was trimmed by 0 bases and J by 5 bases, leaving 18 bases between them. The germline V gene encodes CDR1 SGHRS and CDR2 YFSETQ. The CDR3 region has the DNA TGCGCCAGCAGCTTGGGCGGGGGGCTCAGCCTCCATAATTCACCCCTCCACTTT. Translated: CASSLGGGLSLHNSPLHF.

This chain joins TRBV9 and TRBJ2-1; 7 bases are a match to TRBD1. The CDR3 is 15 amino acids. Germline V gene sequence: CDR1 SGDLS, CDR2 YYNGEE. Trimming removed 1 base from V and 1 base from J; junction bases left unmatched: 2. CDR3 sequence reads: CASSVTGDSYNEQFF. As DNA, the CDR3 is TGTGCCAGCAGCGTAACAGGGGATTCCTACAATGAGCAGTTCTTC.

V usage is TRBV6-5 and J usage is TRBJ2-3, with a possible D match to TRBD2 (5 bases). The V gene's germline CDR1 is MNHEY and CDR2 SVGAGI. The CDR3 totals 14 residues. V gave up 2 bases and J gave up 2 bases, with 8 bases separating them. The CDR3 coding sequence is TGTGCCAGCAGTTACGGAGGTGTCACAGATACGCAGTATTTT. It translates to CASSYGGVTDTQYF.

The genes are TRBV4-1 and TRBJ1-6; D is ambiguous. The ends were cut back, 3 bases at V and 5 bases at J, with 11 bases in the middle. The CDR3 is 15 residues long. The V gene's germline CDR1 is MGHRA and CDR2 YSYEKL. This CDR3 reads CASSQNGPDNSPLHF. The CDR3 DNA follows: TGCGCCAGCAGCCAGAACGGGCCTGATAATTCACCCCTCCACTTT.

The chain couples TRBV19 to TRBJ1-5; D is ambiguous. The CDR3 consists of 15 residues. Looked up from germline, CDR1 is LNHDA and CDR2 is SQIVND (reference sequence). The V end lost 3 bases, the J end lost 3 bases, and 12 bases lay between the germline ends. This CDR3 is CASSIPGWDNQPQHF. The CDR3 region has the DNA TGTGCCAGTAGTATCCCCGGGTGGGACAATCAGCCCCAGCATTTT.